Presented here are 31 T cell receptor beta chains from one specimen sequenced in a study of T cell responses to AZD1222 COVID-19 vaccine. The repertoire was sequenced with immunoSEQ multiplex PCR; TCRdb's copy has only in-frame clones and lacks some. There are about 130,000 clones in the sample; 89% occur only once, and around 9.5% lies in the top ten. The sequencing here drew on peripheral blood, taken 28 days after the second AZD1222 dose. The origin of the receptors is an adult who received the AZD1222 COVID-19 vaccine.

The chain couples TRBV5-4 to TRBJ1-1, with 7 nucleotides matching TRBD1. The CDR3 runs 14 residues. Germline CDR1 is SGHNT and CDR2 is YYREEE (reference sequence). Unmatched junction bases numbered 3, after V lost 0 bases and J lost 4 bases. The CDR3 loop is CASSLEQGLTEAFF. For the CDR3, the DNA is TGTGCCAGCAGCTTGGAACAGGGGCTCACTGAAGCTTTCTTT.

This sequence joins TRBV5-1 and TRBJ2-1; 12 bases are shared with TRBD2. Germline V gives CDR1 SGHRS, CDR2 YFSETQ. V lost 0 bases to trimming and J lost 5 bases; unmatched junction nucleotides: 12. The CDR3 length is 19 residues. The CDR3 DNA reads TGCGCCAGCAGCTTGGCCGACGGGCTAGCGGGAGGGTTGAACAATGAGCAGTTCTTC. Residues: CASSLADGLAGGLNNEQFF.

V gene TRBV11-1 combines with J gene TRBJ1-1, with D perhaps matching TRBD1 (6 bases). V was clipped by 7 bases and J by 3 bases, with 18 bases between them. The germline CDR1 and CDR2 sequences are SGHAT and FQDESV (reference sequence). This CDR3 spans 15 amino acids. The CDR3 protein is CASTPRYRVDTEAFF. CDR3 sequence (DNA): TGTGCCAGCACCCCCCGGTACAGGGTAGACACTGAAGCTTTCTTT.

V and J are TRBV15 and TRBJ2-5; 7 bases match TRBD2. This CDR3 has 18 residues. Unmatched junction bases numbered 16, after V lost 6 bases and J lost 0 bases. Germline V gene lookup returns CDR1 LNHNV and CDR2 YYDKDF (reference sequence). The CDR3 DNA follows: TGTGCCACCAGTGGAGGTCGGGAGGCCCCTTCGTACCAAGAGACCCAGTACTTC. Its translation is CATSGGREAPSYQETQYF.

The V and J genes are TRBV18 and TRBJ1-1; D unresolved. This CDR3 has 15 amino acids. V lost 3 bases to trimming and J lost 4 bases, with 15 bases between them. Germline CDR1 and CDR2: KGHSH and LQKENI. The CDR3 is CASSPDRHMGTEAFF. In DNA, the CDR3 is TGTGCCAGCTCACCCGACCGCCACATGGGCACTGAAGCTTTCTTT.

The chain recombines TRBV16 with TRBJ1-1; no firm D call. Germline V gene lookup returns CDR1 KGHSY and CDR2 FQNENV. The CDR3 has 13 amino acids. V dropped 0 bases and J dropped 10 bases, with 12 bases sitting between them. The CDR3 is CASSQSGGLGAFF. The DNA of the CDR3 is TGTGCCAGCAGCCAATCAGGAGGGTTGGGAGCTTTCTTT.

The rearrangement links TRBV27 to TRBJ1-1, with D possibly TRBD1 on 6 matching bases. V was trimmed by 5 bases and J by 1 base, leaving 11 bases between them. The germline V gene has CDR1 MNHEY and CDR2 SMNVEV (reference sequence). The CDR3 has 14 amino acids. The DNA for the CDR3 is TGTGCCAGCAGTGGAAGGACAGCGAACACTGAAGCTTTCTTT. This gives the protein CASSGRTANTEAFF.

This chain connects TRBV11-1 to TRBJ1-1; 7 bases map to TRBD1. This CDR3 has 14 amino acids. Germline trimming cut 5 bases from V and 5 bases from J; bases unmatched to any gene: 8. Germline V gives CDR1 SGHAT, CDR2 FQDESV (reference sequence). The CDR3 DNA sequence: TGTGCCAGCAGCACACAGGGGAGTGGGACTGAAGCTTTCTTT. Translating it yields CASSTQGSGTEAFF.

The CDR3 nucleotides read TGTGCCTTGAATAATAGGGGGACCCAGTACTTC. It codes for CALNNRGTQYF. The chain carries TRBV30 and TRBJ2-5; the D gene is possibly TRBD1 (5 bases). V lost 7 bases, J lost 7 bases, and 13 bases lay in between. The CDR3 covers 11 residues. Germline values: CDR1 GTSNPN, CDR2 SVGIG (reference sequence).

The J gene is TRBJ1-2, the V gene TRBV7-9; D is unresolved. Per germline, CDR1 SEHNR and CDR2 FQNEAQ (reference sequence). The CDR3 sequence is 15 residues long. V was pared by 1 base and J by 3 bases, with 12 bases between. The chain's CDR3 is CASSLGVGDHYGYTF. The CDR3 region has the DNA TGTGCCAGCAGCTTAGGTGTCGGCGACCACTATGGCTACACCTTC.

The chain combines TRBV5-4 with TRBJ1-2, with a tentative D call TRBD1 (5 bases). Germline V lookup: CDR1 SGHNT, CDR2 YYREEE (reference sequence). The CDR3 has 14 amino acids. V dropped 6 bases and J dropped 7 bases, with 19 bases sitting between them. As DNA, the CDR3 is TGTGCCAGCACCTCCTCGGGGGGATTCCGTGGCTACACCTTC. Residues: CASTSSGGFRGYTF.

The chain combines TRBV15 with TRBJ1-1, with D maybe TRBD1 (5 bases). The CDR3 sequence is 16 residues long. Trimming stripped 1 base from V and 7 bases from J, with 19 bases between. Germline V lookup: CDR1 LNHNV, CDR2 YYDKDF (reference sequence). The CDR3 DNA follows: TGTGCCACCAGCAGAGGCCCGGGGAGGACAAGGTTTGAAGCTTTCTTT. Protein product: CATSRGPGRTRFEAFF.

The chain recombines TRBV7-3 with TRBJ2-1, with D hard to call. This CDR3 region has 14 residues. Germline assignment: CDR1 SGHTA and CDR2 FQGTGA. V was trimmed by 2 bases and J by 8 bases, leaving 13 bases between them. CDR3 in DNA: TGTGCCAGCAGCTTAGGAACCCCAGGCGATGAGCAGTTCTTC. Residues: CASSLGTPGDEQFF.

This chain connects TRBV13 to TRBJ1-4, with 7 bases lining up with TRBD1. CDR1 PRHDT and CDR2 FYEKMQ come from the germline V gene (reference sequence). The V segment lost 5 bases and the J segment 3 bases; nucleotides outside the gene matches: 9. The CDR3 totals 16 residues. Here the CDR3 DNA reads TGTGCCAGCAGCAGTTCACAGACAGGGCCTAATGAAAAACTGTTTTTT. Its protein is CASSSSQTGPNEKLFF.

The gene calls are TRBV2 and TRBJ2-7, with 7 bases lining up with TRBD2. Germline CDR1 reads SNHLY; CDR2 reads FYNNEI. J gave up 4 bases and V 6 bases, and 3 bases lay outside the gene matches. The CDR3 contains 12 residues. The CDR3 region is CASRFSGYEQYF. Here the CDR3 DNA reads TGTGCCAGCAGATTTAGCGGGTACGAGCAGTACTTC.

The chain combines TRBV6-1 with TRBJ1-5; D is perhaps TRBD1 (6 bases). This CDR3 has 16 amino acids. Trimming took off 3 bases at V and 7 bases at J, with 19 bases between the two ends. The germline V gene has CDR1 MNHNS and CDR2 SASEGT. CDR3 residues: CASSDWQGISGQPQHF. DNA of the CDR3: TGTGCCAGCAGTGATTGGCAGGGGATAAGTGGCCAGCCCCAGCATTTT.

This sequence joins TRBV21-1 and TRBJ1-3. TRBV21-1 is termed a pseudogene. CDR3 length: 18 amino acids. The DNA of the CDR3 is TGTGCCAGCAGCAAAGCCGGCGGGGGTAAGAATTCTGGAAACACCATATATTTT. This codes for CASSKAGGGKNSGNTIYF.

The chain couples TRBV27 to TRBJ1-6, with TRBD1 as a possible D gene (6 bases). V shed 3 bases and J shed 10 bases, with 22 bases lying between them. CDR1 and CDR2 (germline): MNHEY, SMNVEV (reference sequence). The CDR3 spans 17 residues. CDR3 sequence (DNA): TGTGCCAGCAGTTTTCTGTCTGGGGGGCAGGGCTACTCACCCCTCCACTTT. Translation gives CASSFLSGGQGYSPLHF.

This chain joins TRBV11-2 and TRBJ2-7; D ambiguous. Trimming pared 5 bases from V and 2 bases from J, leaving 7 bases between. CDR3 size: 12 residues. The germline V gene encodes CDR1 SGHAT and CDR2 FQNNGV. As DNA, the CDR3 is TGTGCCAGCAGCGGCGTCACCTACGAGCAGTACTTC. This codes for CASSGVTYEQYF.

The V call is TRBV2, the J call TRBJ1-6; D not resolved. There are 13 residues in the CDR3. Looked up from germline, CDR1 is SNHLY and CDR2 is FYNNEI. The ends were cut back, 6 bases at V and 10 bases at J, with 13 bases in the middle. The CDR3 region is CASRRSPQSPLHF. The CDR3 DNA is TGTGCCAGCAGAAGGAGCCCTCAATCACCCCTCCACTTT.

A single count supports this clone. The rearrangement uses TRBV27 and TRBJ2-5; D remains unclear. Germline loops: CDR1 MNHEY, CDR2 SMNVEV (reference sequence). The CDR3 is 12 residues long. Trimming pared 6 bases from V and 2 bases from J, leaving 7 bases between. The CDR3 nucleotides are TGTGCCAGCAGCCGACCTCAAGAGACCCAGTACTTC. It translates to CASSRPQETQYF.

V is TRBV7-9 and J is TRBJ1-5, with 8 bases matching TRBD1. This CDR3 contains 14 residues. Looked up from germline, CDR1 is SEHNR and CDR2 is FQNEAQ (reference sequence). Germline trimming cut 5 bases from V and 5 bases from J; bases unmatched to any gene: 5. In DNA form, the CDR3 reads TGTGCCAGCAGCCGGACAGGGCCCCATCAGCCCCAGCATTTT. It is translated as CASSRTGPHQPQHF.

The V call is TRBV18, the J call TRBJ1-2; D gene ambiguous. The V end was cut by 5 bases, the J end by 8 bases, with 12 bases between. Germline V CDR1 and CDR2: KGHSH, LQKENI. The CDR3 extends over 12 amino acids. CDR3 nucleotides: TGTGCCAGCTCAGAGCGAGGTGCCGGCTACACCTTC. This gives the protein CASSERGAGYTF.

This clone appeared once. The V gene is TRBV7-2, the J gene TRBJ2-7; 11 bases match TRBD1. Germline V gene lookup returns CDR1 SGHTA and CDR2 FQGNSA. The CDR3 is 15 residues long. The junction had 10 bases not matched to a gene; V was cut back by 8 bases and J by 4 bases. The CDR3 sequence is CASGKGGTGGYEQYF. In DNA form, the CDR3 reads TGTGCCAGCGGGAAAGGGGGGACAGGGGGATACGAGCAGTACTTC.

The genes are TRBV6-6 and TRBJ2-3; no clear D. Germline V gene lookup returns CDR1 MNHNY and CDR2 SVGAGI (reference sequence). V dropped 0 bases and J dropped 2 bases, with 9 bases sitting between them. The CDR3 has 15 residues. The CDR3: CASSYSSPPTDTQYF. Here the CDR3 DNA reads TGTGCCAGCAGTTACTCGTCGCCCCCCACAGATACGCAGTATTTT.

The rearrangement uses TRBV4-3 and TRBJ1-2; D gene uncertain. The germline V gene encodes CDR1 LGHNA and CDR2 YSLEER. The CDR3 contains 13 residues. The germline V and J ends were trimmed by 1 base and 2 bases, with 5 bases remaining between them. As DNA, the CDR3 is TGCGCCAGCAGCCAAGTCGTAAACTATGGCTACACCTTC. Protein product: CASSQVVNYGYTF.

The chain joins TRBV7-3 to TRBJ1-6; D unresolved. V lost 2 bases and J 7 bases, leaving 6 bases between the germline ends. The CDR3 extends over 13 amino acids. CDR1 is SGHTA and CDR2 is FQGTGA in the germline V gene. The CDR3 loop reads CASSLQENSPLHF. The CDR3 DNA reads as TGTGCCAGCAGCTTACAAGAGAATTCACCCCTCCACTTT.

The chain couples TRBV7-9 to TRBJ1-2, with TRBD1 matching 8 bases. Losses at the gene ends were 5 bases for V and 4 bases for J; bases not matched to a gene: 9. The CDR3 loop spans 15 amino acids. CDR1 and CDR2 from the germline V gene are SEHNR and FQNEAQ (reference sequence). The CDR3 bases are TGTGCCAGCAGCCCCCCGACAGGGGACGGCTATGGCTACACCTTC. This translates into CASSPPTGDGYGYTF.

This chain connects TRBV9 to TRBJ1-2; no clear D gene. CDR3 size: 14 residues. Trimming pared 0 bases from V and 4 bases from J, leaving 10 bases between. Germline CDR1 and CDR2: SGDLS and YYNGEE. CDR3 DNA: TGTGCCAGCAGCGTAGTAGAGGGTGGCTATGGCTACACCTTC. Its translation: CASSVVEGGYGYTF. Using reference TRBV9 and TRBJ1-2 for the parts outside the CDR3, the full variable domain is DSGVTQTPKHLITATGQRVTLRCSPRSGDLSVYWYQQSLDQGLQFLIQYYNGEERAKGNILERFSAQQFPDLHSELNLSSLELGDSALYFCASSVVEGGYGYTFGSGTRLTVV.

CDR3 DNA: TGTGCCAGCAGCTTTATAGTGGGACGTAGCTCCTACAATGAGCAGTTCTTC. Residues: CASSFIVGRSSYNEQFF. The chain couples TRBV7-8 to TRBJ2-1; D is possibly TRBD1 or TRBD2 (5 bases each). Germline V gene data show CDR1 as SGHVS and CDR2 as FQNEAQ. This CDR3 spans 17 amino acids. With 3 bases removed from V and 0 bases from J, the gap between germline ends came to 15 bases.

This chain connects TRBV24-1 to TRBJ2-1; TRBD1 matches at 7 bases. The V and J ends lost 7 bases and 3 bases, in that order; junction bases with no gene match: 5. The CDR3 covers 14 residues. CDR1 and CDR2 from the germline V gene are KGHDR and SFDVKD. CDR3 sequence reads: CATSSGTVYNEQFF. The CDR3 nucleotides are TGTGCCACCAGCTCCGGGACAGTCTACAATGAGCAGTTCTTC.